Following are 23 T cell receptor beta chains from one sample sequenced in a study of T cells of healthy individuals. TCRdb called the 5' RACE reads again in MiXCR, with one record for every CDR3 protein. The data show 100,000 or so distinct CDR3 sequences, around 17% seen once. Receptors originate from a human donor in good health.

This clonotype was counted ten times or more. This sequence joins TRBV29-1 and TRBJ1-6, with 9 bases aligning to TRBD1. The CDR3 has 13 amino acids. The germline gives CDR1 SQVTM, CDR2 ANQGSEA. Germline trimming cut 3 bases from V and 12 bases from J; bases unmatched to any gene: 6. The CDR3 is CSVDDRGGGPLHF. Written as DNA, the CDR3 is TGCAGCGTTGATGACAGGGGGGGTGGACCCCTCCACTTT.

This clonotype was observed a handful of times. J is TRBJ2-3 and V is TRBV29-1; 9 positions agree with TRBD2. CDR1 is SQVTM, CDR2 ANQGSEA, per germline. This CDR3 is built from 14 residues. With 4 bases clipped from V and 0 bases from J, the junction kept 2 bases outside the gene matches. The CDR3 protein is CSVALAGSTDTQYF. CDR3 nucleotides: TGCAGCGTTGCTCTAGCGGGAAGCACAGATACGCAGTATTTT.

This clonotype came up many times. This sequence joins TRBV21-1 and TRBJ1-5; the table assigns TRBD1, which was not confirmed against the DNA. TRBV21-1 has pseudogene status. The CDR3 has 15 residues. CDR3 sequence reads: CASSKARQGGQPQHF. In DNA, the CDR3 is TGTGCCAGCAGCAAAGCGCGACAGGGCGGTCAGCCCCAGCATTTT.

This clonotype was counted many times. This CDR3 reads CAISEGGNNQPQHF. The DNA of the CDR3 is TGTGCCATCAGTGAGGGCGGGAACAATCAGCCCCAGCATTTT. The chain couples TRBV10-3 to TRBJ1-5; D is ambiguous. Germline lookup yields CDR1 ENHRY and CDR2 SYGVKD. There are 14 residues in the CDR3. The V gene lost 2 bases and the J gene lost 3 bases, with 8 bases spanning the gap.

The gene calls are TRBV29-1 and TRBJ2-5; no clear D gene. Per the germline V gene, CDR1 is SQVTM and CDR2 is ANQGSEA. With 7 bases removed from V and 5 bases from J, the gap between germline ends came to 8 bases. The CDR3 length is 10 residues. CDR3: CSGGGETQYF. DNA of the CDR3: TGCAGCGGCGGCGGCGAGACCCAGTACTTC.

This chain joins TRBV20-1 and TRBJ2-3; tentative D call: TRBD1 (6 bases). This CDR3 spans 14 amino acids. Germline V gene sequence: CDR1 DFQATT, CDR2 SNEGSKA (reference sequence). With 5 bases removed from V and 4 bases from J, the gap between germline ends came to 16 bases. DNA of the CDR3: TGCAGTGCTCGACCAGGGGCAAAAGCAGATACGCAGTATTTT. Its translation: CSARPGAKADTQYF.

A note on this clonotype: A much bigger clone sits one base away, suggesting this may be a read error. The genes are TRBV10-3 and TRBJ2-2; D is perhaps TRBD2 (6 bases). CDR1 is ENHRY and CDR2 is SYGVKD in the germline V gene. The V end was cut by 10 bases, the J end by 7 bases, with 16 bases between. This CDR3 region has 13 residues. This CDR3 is CATGAPAGGELFF. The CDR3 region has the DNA TGTGCCACCGGGGCACCAGCGGGCGGGGAGCTGTTTTTT.

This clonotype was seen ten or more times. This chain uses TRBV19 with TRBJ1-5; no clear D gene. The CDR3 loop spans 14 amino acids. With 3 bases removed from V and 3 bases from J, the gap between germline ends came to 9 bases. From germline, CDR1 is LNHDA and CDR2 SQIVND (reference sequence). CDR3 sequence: CASSMSSPNQPQHF. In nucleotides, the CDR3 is TGTGCCAGTAGTATGAGTAGTCCCAATCAGCCCCAGCATTTT.

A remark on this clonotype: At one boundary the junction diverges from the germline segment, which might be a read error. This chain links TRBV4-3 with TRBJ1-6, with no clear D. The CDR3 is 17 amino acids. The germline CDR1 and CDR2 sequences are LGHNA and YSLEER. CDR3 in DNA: TGCGCCAGCAGCCAAGATCCGCTGAGCTCCTATAATACACCCCTCCACTTT. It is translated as CASSQDPLSSYNTPLHF.

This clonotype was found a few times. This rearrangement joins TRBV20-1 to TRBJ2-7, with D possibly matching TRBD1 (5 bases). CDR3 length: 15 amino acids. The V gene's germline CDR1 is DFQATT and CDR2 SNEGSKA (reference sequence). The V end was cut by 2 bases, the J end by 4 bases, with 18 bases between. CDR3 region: CSARFSRNRQYEQYF. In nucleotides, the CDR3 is TGCAGTGCTAGATTTTCGCGGAACAGACAGTACGAGCAGTACTTC.

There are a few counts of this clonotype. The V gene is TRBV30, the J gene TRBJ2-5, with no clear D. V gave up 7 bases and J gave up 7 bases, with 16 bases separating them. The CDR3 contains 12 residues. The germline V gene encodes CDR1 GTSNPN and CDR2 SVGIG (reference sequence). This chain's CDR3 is CAYEDQERTQYF. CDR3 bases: TGTGCCTATGAGGATCAAGAACGGACCCAGTACTTC.

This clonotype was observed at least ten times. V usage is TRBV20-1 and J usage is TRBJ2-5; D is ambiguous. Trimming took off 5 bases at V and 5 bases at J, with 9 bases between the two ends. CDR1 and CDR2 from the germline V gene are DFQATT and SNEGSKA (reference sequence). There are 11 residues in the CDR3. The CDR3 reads CSAEMAETQYF. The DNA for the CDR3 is TGCAGTGCTGAAATGGCGGAGACCCAGTACTTC.

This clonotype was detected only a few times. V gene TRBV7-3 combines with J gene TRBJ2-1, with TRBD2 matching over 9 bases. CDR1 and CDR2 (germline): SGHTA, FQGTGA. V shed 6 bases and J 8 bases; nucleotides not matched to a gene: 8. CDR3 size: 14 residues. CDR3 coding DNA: TGTGCCAGCAGTGGGGCGGGAGGGCCCGATGAGCAGTTCTTC. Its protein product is CASSGAGGPDEQFF. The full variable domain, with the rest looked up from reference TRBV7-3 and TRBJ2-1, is GAGVSQTPSNKVTEKGKYVELRCDPISGHTALYWYRQSLGQGPEFLIYFQGTGAADDSGLPNDRFFAVRPEGSVSTLKIQRTERGDSAVYLCASSGAGGPDEQFFGPGTRLTVL.

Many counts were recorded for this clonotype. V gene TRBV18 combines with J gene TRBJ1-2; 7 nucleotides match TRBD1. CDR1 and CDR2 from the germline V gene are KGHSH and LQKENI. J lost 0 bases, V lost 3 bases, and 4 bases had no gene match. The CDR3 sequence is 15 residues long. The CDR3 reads CASSPMTGPNYGYTF. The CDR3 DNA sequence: TGTGCCAGCTCACCTATGACAGGGCCTAACTATGGCTACACCTTC.

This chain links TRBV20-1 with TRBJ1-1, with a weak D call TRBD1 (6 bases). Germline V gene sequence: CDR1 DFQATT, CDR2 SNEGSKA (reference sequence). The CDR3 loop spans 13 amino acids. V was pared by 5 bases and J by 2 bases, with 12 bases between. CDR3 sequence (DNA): TGCAGTGCTGATGGGGGGGCCAACACTGAAGCTTTCTTT. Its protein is CSADGGANTEAFF.

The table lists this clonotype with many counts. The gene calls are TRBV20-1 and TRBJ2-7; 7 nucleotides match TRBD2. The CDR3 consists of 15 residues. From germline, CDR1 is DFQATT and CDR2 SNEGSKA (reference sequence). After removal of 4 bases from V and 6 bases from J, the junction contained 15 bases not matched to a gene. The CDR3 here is CSANLLAGVSPEQYF. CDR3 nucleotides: TGCAGTGCTAACCTCTTAGCGGGCGTAAGCCCCGAGCAGTACTTC.

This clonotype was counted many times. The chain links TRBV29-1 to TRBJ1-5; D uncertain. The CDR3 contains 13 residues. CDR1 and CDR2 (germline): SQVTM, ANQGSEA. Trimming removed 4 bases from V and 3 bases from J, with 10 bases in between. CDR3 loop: CSVARGANQPQHF. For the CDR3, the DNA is TGCAGCGTTGCCCGGGGAGCCAATCAGCCCCAGCATTTT.

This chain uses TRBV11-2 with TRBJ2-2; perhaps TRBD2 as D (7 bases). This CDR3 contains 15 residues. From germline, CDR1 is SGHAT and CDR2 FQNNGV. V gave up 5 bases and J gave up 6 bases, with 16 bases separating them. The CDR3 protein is CASSPLGGAPGELFF. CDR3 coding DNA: TGTGCCAGCAGCCCCCTAGGGGGGGCCCCCGGGGAGCTGTTTTTT.

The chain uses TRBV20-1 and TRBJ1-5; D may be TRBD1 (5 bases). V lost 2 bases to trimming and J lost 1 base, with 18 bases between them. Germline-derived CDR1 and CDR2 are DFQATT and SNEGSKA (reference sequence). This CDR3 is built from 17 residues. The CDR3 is CSARSAPAWTSNQPQHF. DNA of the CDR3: TGCAGTGCTAGATCCGCCCCCGCCTGGACAAGCAATCAGCCCCAGCATTTT.

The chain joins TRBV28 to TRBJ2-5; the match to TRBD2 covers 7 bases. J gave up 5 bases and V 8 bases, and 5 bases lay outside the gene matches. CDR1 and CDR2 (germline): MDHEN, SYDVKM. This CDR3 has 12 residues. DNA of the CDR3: TGTGCCAGCGGGAGGGGCGGGGAGACCCAGTACTTC. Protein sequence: CASGRGGETQYF.

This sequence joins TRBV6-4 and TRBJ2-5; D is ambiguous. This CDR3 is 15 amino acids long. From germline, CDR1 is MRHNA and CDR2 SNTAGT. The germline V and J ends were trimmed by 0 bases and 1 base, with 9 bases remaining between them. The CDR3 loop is CASSDSLTIQETQYF. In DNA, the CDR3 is TGTGCCAGCAGTGACTCCCTTACCATCCAAGAGACCCAGTACTTC.

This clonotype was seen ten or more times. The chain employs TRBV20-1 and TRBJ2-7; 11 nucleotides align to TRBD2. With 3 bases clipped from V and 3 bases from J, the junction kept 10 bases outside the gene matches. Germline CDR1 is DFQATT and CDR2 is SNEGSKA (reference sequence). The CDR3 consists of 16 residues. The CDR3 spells CSASLLAGGLDYEQYF. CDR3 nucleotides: TGCAGTGCTAGTTTGCTAGCGGGGGGACTCGACTACGAGCAGTACTTC.

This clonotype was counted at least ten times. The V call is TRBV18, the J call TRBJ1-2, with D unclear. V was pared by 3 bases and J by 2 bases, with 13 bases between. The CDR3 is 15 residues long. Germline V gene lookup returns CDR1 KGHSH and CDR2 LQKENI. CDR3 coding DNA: TGTGCCAGCTCACCTAGTTCAGACCTAAACTATGGCTACACCTTC. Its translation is CASSPSSDLNYGYTF.